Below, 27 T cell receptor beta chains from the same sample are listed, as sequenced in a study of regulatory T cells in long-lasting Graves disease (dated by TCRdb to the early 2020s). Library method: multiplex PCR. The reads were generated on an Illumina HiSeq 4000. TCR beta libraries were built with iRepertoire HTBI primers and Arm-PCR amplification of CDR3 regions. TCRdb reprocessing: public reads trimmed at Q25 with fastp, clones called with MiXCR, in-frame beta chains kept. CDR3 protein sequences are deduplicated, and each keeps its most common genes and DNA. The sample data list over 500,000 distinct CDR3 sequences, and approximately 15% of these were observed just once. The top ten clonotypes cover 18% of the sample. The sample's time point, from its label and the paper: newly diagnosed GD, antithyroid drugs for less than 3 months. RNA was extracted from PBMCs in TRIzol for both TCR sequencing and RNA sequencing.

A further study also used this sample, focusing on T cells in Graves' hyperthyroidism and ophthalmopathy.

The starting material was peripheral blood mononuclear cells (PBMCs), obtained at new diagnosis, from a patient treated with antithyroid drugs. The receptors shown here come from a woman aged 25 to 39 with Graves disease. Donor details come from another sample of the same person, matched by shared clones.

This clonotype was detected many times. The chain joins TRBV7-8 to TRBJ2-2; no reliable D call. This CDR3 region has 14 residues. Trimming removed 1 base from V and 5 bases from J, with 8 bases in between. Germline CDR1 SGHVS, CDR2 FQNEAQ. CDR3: CASSLVDETGELFF. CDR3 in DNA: TGTGCCAGCAGCTTAGTAGACGAGACCGGGGAGCTGTTTTTT.

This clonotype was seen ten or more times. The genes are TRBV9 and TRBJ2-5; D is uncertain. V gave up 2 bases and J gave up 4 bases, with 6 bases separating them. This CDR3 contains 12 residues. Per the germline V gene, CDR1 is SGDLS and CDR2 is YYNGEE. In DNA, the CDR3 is TGTGCCAGCAGCGTGGGTGGAGAGACCCAGTACTTC. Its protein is CASSVGGETQYF.

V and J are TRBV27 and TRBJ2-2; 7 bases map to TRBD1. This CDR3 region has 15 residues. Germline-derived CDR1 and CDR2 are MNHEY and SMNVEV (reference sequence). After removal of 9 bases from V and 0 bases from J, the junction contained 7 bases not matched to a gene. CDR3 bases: TGTGCCAGTCTACCGGGACAGTCGAACACCGGGGAGCTGTTTTTT. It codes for CASLPGQSNTGELFF.

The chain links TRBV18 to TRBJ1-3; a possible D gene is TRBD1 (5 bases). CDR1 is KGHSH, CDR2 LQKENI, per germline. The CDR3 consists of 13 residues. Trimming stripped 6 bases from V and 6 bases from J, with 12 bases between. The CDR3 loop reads CASSGGRENTIYF. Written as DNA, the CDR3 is TGTGCCAGCTCGGGGGGACGCGAAAACACCATATATTTT.

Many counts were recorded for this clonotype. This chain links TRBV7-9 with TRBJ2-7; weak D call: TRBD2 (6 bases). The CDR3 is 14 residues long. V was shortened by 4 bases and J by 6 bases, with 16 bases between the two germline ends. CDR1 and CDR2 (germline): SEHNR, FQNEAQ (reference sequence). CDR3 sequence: CASSSLEGLIEQYF. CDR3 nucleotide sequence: TGTGCCAGCAGCTCATTGGAGGGCCTGATCGAGCAGTACTTC.

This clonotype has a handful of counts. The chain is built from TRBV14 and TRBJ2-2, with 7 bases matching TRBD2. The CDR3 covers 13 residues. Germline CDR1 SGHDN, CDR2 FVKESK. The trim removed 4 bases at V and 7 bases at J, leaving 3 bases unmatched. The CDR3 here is CASSPGGRGELFF. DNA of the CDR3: TGTGCCAGCAGCCCGGGAGGTCGCGGGGAGCTGTTTTTT.

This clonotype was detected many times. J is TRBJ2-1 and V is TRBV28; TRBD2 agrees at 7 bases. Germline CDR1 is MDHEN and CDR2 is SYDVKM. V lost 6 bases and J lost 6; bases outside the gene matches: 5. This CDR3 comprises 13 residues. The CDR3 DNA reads TGTGCCAGCAGCGGACTAGTTCGCAATGAGCAGTTCTTC. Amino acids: CASSGLVRNEQFF. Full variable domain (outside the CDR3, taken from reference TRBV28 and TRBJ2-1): DVKVTQSSRYLVKRTGEKVFLECVQDMDHENMFWYRQDPGLGLRLIYFSYDVKMKEKGDIPEGYSVSREKKERFSLILESASTNQTSMYLCASSGLVRNEQFFGPGTRLTVL.

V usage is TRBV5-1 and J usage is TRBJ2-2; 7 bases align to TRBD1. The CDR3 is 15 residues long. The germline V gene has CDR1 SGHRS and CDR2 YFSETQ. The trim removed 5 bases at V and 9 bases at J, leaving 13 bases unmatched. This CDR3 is CASSRDSSIFWELFF. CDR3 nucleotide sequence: TGCGCCAGCAGTCGGGACAGCTCGATCTTTTGGGAGCTGTTTTTT.

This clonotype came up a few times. CDR3 region: CSATSWDSDNEQFF. The CDR3 DNA is TGCAGTGCTACGAGTTGGGACAGCGACAATGAGCAGTTCTTC. V usage is TRBV20-1 and J usage is TRBJ2-1; 7 positions agree with TRBD1. After removal of 4 bases from V and 5 bases from J, the junction contained 8 bases not matched to a gene. This CDR3 region has 14 residues. CDR1 and CDR2 from the germline V gene are DFQATT and SNEGSKA (reference sequence).

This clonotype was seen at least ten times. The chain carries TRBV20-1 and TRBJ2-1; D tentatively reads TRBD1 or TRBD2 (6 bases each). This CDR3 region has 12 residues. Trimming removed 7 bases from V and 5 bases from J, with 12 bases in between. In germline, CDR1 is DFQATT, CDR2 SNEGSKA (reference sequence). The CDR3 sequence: CSGRRDNNEQFF. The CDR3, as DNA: TGCAGTGGGCGGCGGGACAACAATGAGCAGTTCTTC.

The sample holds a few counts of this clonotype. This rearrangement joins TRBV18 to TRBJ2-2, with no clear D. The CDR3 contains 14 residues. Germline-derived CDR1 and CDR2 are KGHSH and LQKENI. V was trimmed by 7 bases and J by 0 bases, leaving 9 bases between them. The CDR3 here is CASLPKANTGELFF. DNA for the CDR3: TGTGCCAGCTTACCGAAGGCGAACACCGGGGAGCTGTTTTTT. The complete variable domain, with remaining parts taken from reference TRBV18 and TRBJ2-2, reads NAGVMQNPRHLVRRRGQEARLRCSPMKGHSHVYWYRQLPEEGLKFMVYLQKENIIDESGMPKERFSAEFPKEGPSILRIQQVVRGDSAAYFCASLPKANTGELFFGEGSRLTVL.

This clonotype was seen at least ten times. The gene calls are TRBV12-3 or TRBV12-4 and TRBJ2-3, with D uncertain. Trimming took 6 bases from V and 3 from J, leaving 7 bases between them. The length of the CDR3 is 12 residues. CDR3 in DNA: TGTGCCAGCAGCCCCCAAACAGATACGCAGTATTTT. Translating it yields CASSPQTDTQYF.

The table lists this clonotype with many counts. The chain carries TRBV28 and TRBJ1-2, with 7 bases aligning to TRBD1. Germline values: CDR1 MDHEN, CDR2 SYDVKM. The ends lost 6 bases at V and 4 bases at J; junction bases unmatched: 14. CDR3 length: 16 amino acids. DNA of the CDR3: TGTGCCAGCAGAAGGGGGCCGCAGGGAGAAAGCTATGGCTACACCTTC. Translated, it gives CASRRGPQGESYGYTF.

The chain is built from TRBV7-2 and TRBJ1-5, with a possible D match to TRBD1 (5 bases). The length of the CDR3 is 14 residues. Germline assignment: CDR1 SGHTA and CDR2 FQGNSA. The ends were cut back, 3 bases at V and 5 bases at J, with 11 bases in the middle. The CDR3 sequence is CASSFRQGDQPQHF. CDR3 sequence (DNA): TGTGCCAGCAGCTTTCGGCAGGGTGATCAGCCCCAGCATTTT.

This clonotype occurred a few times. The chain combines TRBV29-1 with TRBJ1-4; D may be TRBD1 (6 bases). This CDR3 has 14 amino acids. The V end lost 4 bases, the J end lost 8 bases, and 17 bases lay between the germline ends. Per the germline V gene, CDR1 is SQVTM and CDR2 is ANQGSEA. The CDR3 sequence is CSVVTGQLIEKLFF. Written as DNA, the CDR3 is TGCAGCGTTGTAACTGGACAGCTTATAGAAAAACTGTTTTTT.

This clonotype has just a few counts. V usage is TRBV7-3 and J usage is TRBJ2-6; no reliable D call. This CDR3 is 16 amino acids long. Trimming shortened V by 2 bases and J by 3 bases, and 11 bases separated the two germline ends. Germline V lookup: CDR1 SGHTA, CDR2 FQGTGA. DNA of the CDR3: TGTGCCAGCAGCTTAGTGTGGGTTAGTGGGGCCAACGTCCTGACTTTC. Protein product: CASSLVWVSGANVLTF.

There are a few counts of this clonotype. This CDR3 is CASSLAGGRANEQFF. In DNA, the CDR3 is TGTGCCAGCAGCTTAGCGGGCGGGAGGGCCAATGAGCAGTTCTTC. The chain couples TRBV7-9 to TRBJ2-1; TRBD2 agrees at 9 bases. Trimming removed 0 bases from V and 6 bases from J; junction bases left unmatched: 3. CDR1 and CDR2 (germline): SEHNR, FQNEAQ (reference sequence). The CDR3 extends over 15 amino acids.

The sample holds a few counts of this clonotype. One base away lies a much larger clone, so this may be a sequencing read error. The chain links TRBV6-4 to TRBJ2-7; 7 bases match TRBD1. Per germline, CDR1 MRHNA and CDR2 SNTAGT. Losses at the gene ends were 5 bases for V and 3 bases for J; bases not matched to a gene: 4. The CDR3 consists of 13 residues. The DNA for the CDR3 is TGTGCCAGCAGTACCGGGACAGACTACGAGCAGTACTTC. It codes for CASSTGTDYEQYF.

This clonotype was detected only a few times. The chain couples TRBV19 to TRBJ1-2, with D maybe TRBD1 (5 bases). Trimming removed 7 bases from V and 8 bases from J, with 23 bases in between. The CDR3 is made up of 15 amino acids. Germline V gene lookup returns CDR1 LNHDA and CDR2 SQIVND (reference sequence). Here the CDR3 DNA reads TGTGCCAGTAACTCAGAAGACAGTCCCGTGTGGGGCTACACCTTC. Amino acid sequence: CASNSEDSPVWGYTF.

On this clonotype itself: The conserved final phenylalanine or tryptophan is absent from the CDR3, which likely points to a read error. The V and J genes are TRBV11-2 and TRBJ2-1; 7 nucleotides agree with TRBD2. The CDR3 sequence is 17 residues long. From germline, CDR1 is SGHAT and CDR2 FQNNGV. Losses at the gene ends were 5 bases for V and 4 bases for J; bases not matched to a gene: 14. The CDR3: CASSGGGTGTTYNEQFL. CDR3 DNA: TGTGCCAGCAGCGGGGGGGGAACCGGGACTACATACAATGAGCAGTTCCTC.

The CDR3 is CSVSLGQGSYNEQFF. The DNA of the CDR3 is TGCAGCGTATCACTGGGGCAGGGGAGCTACAATGAGCAGTTCTTC. The V call is TRBV29-1, the J call TRBJ2-1, with D tentatively TRBD1 (6 bases). The CDR3 extends over 15 amino acids. The ends were cut back, 6 bases at V and 3 bases at J, with 18 bases in the middle. Per the germline V gene, CDR1 is SQVTM and CDR2 is ANQGSEA.

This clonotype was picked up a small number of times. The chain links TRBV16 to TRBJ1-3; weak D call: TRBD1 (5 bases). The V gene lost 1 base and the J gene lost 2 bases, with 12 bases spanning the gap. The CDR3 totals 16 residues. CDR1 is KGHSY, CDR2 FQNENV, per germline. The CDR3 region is CASSQLRGATGNTIYF. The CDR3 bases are TGTGCCAGCAGCCAATTGCGAGGGGCCACTGGAAACACCATATATTTT.

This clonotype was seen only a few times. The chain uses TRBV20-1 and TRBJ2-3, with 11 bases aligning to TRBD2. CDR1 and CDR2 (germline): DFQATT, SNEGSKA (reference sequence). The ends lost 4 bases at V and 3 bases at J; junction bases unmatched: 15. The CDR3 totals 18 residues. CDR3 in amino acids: CSANDPRLAGGNTDTQYF. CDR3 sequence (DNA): TGCAGTGCTAACGATCCCCGGCTAGCGGGAGGAAATACAGATACGCAGTATTTT.

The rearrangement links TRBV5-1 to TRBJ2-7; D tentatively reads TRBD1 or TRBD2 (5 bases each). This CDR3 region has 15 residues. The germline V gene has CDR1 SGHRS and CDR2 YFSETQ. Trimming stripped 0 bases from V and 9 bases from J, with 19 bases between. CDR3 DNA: TGCGCCAGCAGCTTGGTAGGGGACGGGCGAGGAGGGCAGTACTTC. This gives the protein CASSLVGDGRGGQYF. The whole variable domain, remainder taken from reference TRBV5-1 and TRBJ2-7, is KAGVTQTPRYLIKTRGQQVTLSCSPISGHRSVSWYQQTPGQGLQFLFEYFSETQRNKGNFPGRFSGRQFSNSRSEMNVSTLELGDSALYLCASSLVGDGRGGQYFGPGTRLTVT.

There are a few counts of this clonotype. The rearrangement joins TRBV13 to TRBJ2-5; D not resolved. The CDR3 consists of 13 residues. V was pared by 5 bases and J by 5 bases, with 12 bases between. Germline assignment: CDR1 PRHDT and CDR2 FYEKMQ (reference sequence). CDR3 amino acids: CASSRPGYETQYF. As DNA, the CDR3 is TGTGCCAGCAGCCGTCCCGGATACGAGACCCAGTACTTC.

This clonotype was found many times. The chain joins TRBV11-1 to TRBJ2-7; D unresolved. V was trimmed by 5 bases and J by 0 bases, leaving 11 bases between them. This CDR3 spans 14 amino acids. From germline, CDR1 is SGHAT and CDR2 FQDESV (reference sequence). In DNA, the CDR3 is TGTGCCAGCAGCAAAGAGAGCAGCTCCTACGAGCAGTACTTC. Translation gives CASSKESSSYEQYF.

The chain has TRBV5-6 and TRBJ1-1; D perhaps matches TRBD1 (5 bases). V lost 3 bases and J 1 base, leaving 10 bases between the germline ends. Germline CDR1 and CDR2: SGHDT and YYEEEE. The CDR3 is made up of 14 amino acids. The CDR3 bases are TGTGCCAGCAGCTGGGACCTAAGGAACACTGAAGCTTTCTTT. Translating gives CASSWDLRNTEAFF.